These T cell receptor beta chains were read from a single sample in a study of cytomegalovirus exposure and HLA in healthy donors. Generated by immunoSEQ multiplex PCR, the TCRdb table keeps only in-frame clones and is missing some. The sample records about 130,000 clones, around 80% being singletons. The sample taken for sequencing was PBMCs. The receptors shown here come from a boy between 2 and 10 years old in good health and CMV-seronegative. Each CDR3 is given with its conserved first and last residue. D genes are given only for firm matches. Size tells how often a clone was seen (once, few, many) or the class of an expanded clone, and some rows leave it out.

TRBV11-2	-	14	TRBJ1-6	-	CASSLGAYNSPLHF	TGTGCCAGCAGCTTAGGGGCATATAATTCACCCCTCCACTTT
TRBV7-9	-	15	TRBJ2-7	-	CASSAREQGSYEQYF	TGTGCCAGCAGCGCCCGGGAACAGGGCTCCTACGAGCAGTACTTC
TRBV30	TRBD1	13	TRBJ1-6	-	CAATGAYNSPLHF	TGTGCCGCCACAGGGGCTTATAATTCACCCCTCCACTTT
TRBV7-3	TRBD2	18	TRBJ2-1	-	CASSLTGTSGRQTNEQFF	TGTGCCAGCAGCTTAACGGGGACTAGCGGGAGACAAACCAATGAGCAGTTCTTC
TRBV7-9	-	15	TRBJ1-1	-	CASSFDKPGRTEAFF	TGTGCCAGCAGCTTTGATAAGCCGGGGAGAACTGAAGCTTTCTTT
TRBV7-3	TRBD2	14	TRBJ2-3	-	CASSLQAGADTQYF	TGTGCCAGCAGCTTACAAGCGGGGGCAGATACGCAGTATTTT
TRBV9	-	12	TRBJ2-1	once	CASSVGRDEQFF	TGTGCCAGCAGCGTAGGTCGCGATGAGCAGTTCTTC
TRBV10-3	-	15	TRBJ1-5	-	CAISGGGNSNQPQHF	TGTGCCATCAGTGGGGGCGGTAATAGCAATCAGCCCCAGCATTTT
TRBV14	TRBD1	16	TRBJ2-3	once	CASSQVRTGRGDTQYF	TGTGCCAGCAGCCAAGTAAGGACAGGGCGAGGCGATACGCAGTATTTT
TRBV9	TRBD2	14	TRBJ2-5	-	CASSTAGVLETQYF	TGTGCCAGCAGCACAGCGGGAGTGCTGGAGACCCAGTACTTC
TRBV9	-	13	TRBJ2-2	-	CASSGGRTGELFF	TGTGCCAGCAGTGGGGGGAGGACCGGGGAGCTGTTTTTT
TRBV7-9	-	19	TRBJ2-2	-	CASSSRGALGTISPGELFF	TGTGCCAGCAGCTCCCGGGGGGCATTGGGGACGATATCCCCCGGGGAGCTGTTTTTT
TRBV19	-	13	TRBJ1-5	-	CASSRQDEQPQHF	TGTGCCAGTAGTAGACAGGATGAACAGCCCCAGCATTTT
TRBV5-8	-	15	TRBJ1-6	-	CASTLGSIYNSPLHF	TGTGCCAGCACCCTCGGGTCCATTTATAATTCACCCCTCCACTTT
TRBV27	-	14	TRBJ1-1	once	CASSPAWEGTEAFF	TGTGCCAGCAGTCCTGCCTGGGAGGGGACTGAAGCTTTCTTT
TRBV2	TRBD1	16	TRBJ1-1	-	CASSDTVWQGETEAFF	TGTGCCAGCAGTGATACGGTGTGGCAGGGGGAAACTGAAGCTTTCTTT
TRBV5-1	TRBD1	15	TRBJ1-1	-	CASSAGPGGTPSAFF	TGCGCCAGCAGCGCCGGCCCAGGGGGCACGCCTTCAGCTTTCTTT
TRBV30	-	16	TRBJ1-5	-	CAWSAAQGLYDQPQHF	TGTGCCTGGAGTGCGGCCCAGGGACTGTATGATCAGCCCCAGCATTTT
TRBV19	-	15	TRBJ1-3	once	CASSIGGQWDSTIYF	TGTGCCAGTAGTATCGGAGGGCAGTGGGATTCGACCATATATTTT
TRBV7-9	TRBD1	16	TRBJ2-2	-	CASSSQDRGATGELFF	TGTGCCAGCAGCTCCCAGGACAGGGGGGCCACCGGGGAGCTGTTTTTT
TRBV19	-	14	TRBJ2-1	-	CASSSTGLGGEQFF	TGTGCCAGTAGCTCGACAGGGCTGGGGGGCGAGCAGTTCTTC
TRBV10-1	TRBD2	17	TRBJ2-3	few	CASSEDLAGPGTDTQYF	TGCGCCAGCAGTGAGGATCTAGCGGGTCCGGGCACAGATACGCAGTATTTT
TRBV9	-	13	TRBJ1-1	-	CATTPPGDTEAFF	TGTGCCACGACACCCCCGGGAGACACTGAAGCTTTCTTT
TRBV4-2	-	16	TRBJ1-2	-	CASSQESTEPFYGYTF	TGTGCCAGCAGCCAAGAAAGTACCGAGCCTTTTTATGGCTACACCTTC
TRBV6-5	TRBD1	13	TRBJ2-1	-	CASSKTGVGEQFF	TGTGCCAGCAGCAAGACAGGGGTGGGTGAGCAGTTCTTC
TRBV7-9	-	16	TRBJ2-3	-	CASIRDRVPGTDTQYF	TGTGCCAGCATCCGAGATAGGGTTCCAGGGACAGATACGCAGTATTTT
TRBV5-5	-	12	TRBJ1-1	-	CASSFRNTEAFF	TGTGCCAGCAGCTTCAGGAACACTGAAGCTTTCTTT
TRBV6-1	TRBD2	15	TRBJ2-7	-	CASSEDAGGPNEQYF	TGTGCCAGCAGTGAAGATGCGGGGGGGCCGAACGAGCAGTACTTC
TRBV7-9	TRBD1	12	TRBJ1-1	medium-sized	CASSKTDREAFF	TGTGCCAGCAGTAAAACGGACAGGGAAGCTTTCTTT
TRBV2	-	15	TRBJ1-2	-	CASSEENFPGSGYTF	TGTGCCAGCAGTGAAGAAAACTTCCCGGGTAGTGGCTACACCTTC
TRBV10-3	-	11	TRBJ2-1	-	CAIRGDNEQFF	TGTGCCATCAGAGGGGACAATGAGCAGTTCTTC
TRBV7-6	-	14	TRBJ1-2	-	CASSLFPTNYGYTF	TGTGCCAGCAGCTTATTCCCTACTAACTATGGCTACACCTTC
TRBV27	TRBD2	19	TRBJ2-1	-	CASGTLLADPRSSYNEQFF	TGTGCCAGCGGGACCCTACTAGCGGACCCCAGGAGCTCCTACAATGAGCAGTTCTTC
TRBV27	-	14	TRBJ2-1	-	CASSLRRRGDEQFF	TGTGCCAGCAGTTTAAGACGGAGAGGTGATGAGCAGTTCTTC
TRBV18	TRBD2	16	TRBJ2-2	-	CASSPLTSGTGGELFF	TGTGCCAGCTCACCACTGACTAGCGGGACCGGAGGGGAGCTGTTTTTT
TRBV7-2	TRBD1	12	TRBJ1-2	-	CASSQGAQGYTF	TGTGCCAGCAGCCAGGGGGCGCAGGGCTACACCTTC
TRBV30	-	14	TRBJ2-7	-	CAWNGTPRTYEQYF	TGTGCCTGGAATGGGACACCCCGGACCTACGAGCAGTACTTC
TRBV4-2	TRBD1	13	TRBJ1-2	-	CASGPPTGNGYTF	TGTGCCAGCGGGCCCCCGACAGGGAACGGCTACACCTTC
TRBV5-1	TRBD2	17	TRBJ2-1	-	CASSLFGLAGGVGEQFF	TGCGCCAGCAGCTTGTTCGGACTAGCGGGAGGGGTGGGTGAGCAGTTCTTC
TRBV9	-	15	TRBJ1-3	-	CASSVEVGSGNTIYF	TGTGCCAGCAGCGTAGAAGTAGGGAGTGGAAACACCATATATTTT
TRBV2	TRBD1	13	TRBJ1-2	-	CASSAGQGYGYTF	TGTGCCAGCAGTGCGGGACAGGGGTATGGCTACACCTTC